The 27 T cell receptor beta chains presented below share a single source sample, sequenced in a study of response to subunit inactivated influenza vaccine. From the RT-PCR reads, TCRdb called clonotypes with MiXCR, one entry per CDR3 protein. The data show more than 400,000 distinct CDR3 sequences, about 7.2% seen once. The sample in question was PBMCs from blood, obtained around 25 months after vaccination. These receptors originate from a man aged 50 to 69 who received an inactivated influenza vaccine.

This clonotype was counted between two and nine times. The V and J genes are TRBV11-2 and TRBJ2-5, with D tentatively TRBD1 or TRBD2 (5 bases each). This CDR3 spans 14 amino acids. The germline V and J ends were trimmed by 4 bases and 3 bases, with 12 bases remaining between them. Germline V lookup: CDR1 SGHAT, CDR2 FQNNGV. The CDR3 DNA is TGTGCCAGCAGCTACCGGGACCTAAAAGAGACCCAGTACTTC. Translation gives CASSYRDLKETQYF. Together with reference TRBV11-2 and TRBJ2-5, the CDR3 gives the full variable domain: EAGVAQSPRYKIIEKRQSVAFWCNPISGHATLYWYQQILGQGPKLLIQFQNNGVVDDSQLPKDRFSAERLKGVDSTLKIQPAKLEDSAVYLCASSYRDLKETQYFGPGTRLLVL.

In this sample, this clonotype turned up many times. The chain has TRBV11-2 and TRBJ2-1; 13 positions match TRBD2. The germline gives CDR1 SGHAT, CDR2 FQNNGV. V shed 1 base, J shed 8 bases, and the junction held 2 bases outside the gene matches. The CDR3 totals 15 residues. CDR3 sequence: CASSLGTSGSHEQFF. CDR3 in DNA: TGTGCCAGCAGCTTAGGGACTAGCGGGAGTCATGAGCAGTTCTTC.

This clonotype was counted at least ten times. V and J are TRBV7-9 and TRBJ1-1; D not certain. The germline V gene encodes CDR1 SEHNR and CDR2 FQNEAQ (reference sequence). V shed 6 bases and J shed 4 bases, with 12 bases lying between them. This CDR3 has 13 residues. CDR3 sequence: CASSSSGSTEAFF. CDR3 nucleotide sequence: TGTGCCAGCAGTAGCTCTGGATCCACTGAAGCTTTCTTT.

The rearrangement joins TRBV6-5 to TRBJ2-5, with D tentatively TRBD2 (5 bases). Trimming left V 0 bases short and J 7 bases short, with 15 bases between. Germline V gene sequence: CDR1 MNHEY, CDR2 SVGAGI. This CDR3 is built from 15 residues. The CDR3 protein is CASSYSSDVRGTQYF. CDR3 bases: TGTGCCAGCAGTTACTCTAGTGACGTCCGGGGGACCCAGTACTTC.

This clonotype was recorded many times. The V gene is TRBV7-2, the J gene TRBJ2-2, with a weak D call TRBD2 (5 bases). CDR3 length: 14 residues. V lost 5 bases, J lost 4 bases, and 11 bases lay in between. The germline CDR1 and CDR2 sequences are SGHTA and FQGNSA. The CDR3 is CASSTGLVTGELFF. The CDR3 region has the DNA TGTGCCAGCAGCACCGGACTTGTCACCGGGGAGCTGTTTTTT.

This clonotype was observed a few times. The chain employs TRBV28 and TRBJ2-1; D possibly corresponds to TRBD2 (6 bases). The germline V gene has CDR1 MDHEN and CDR2 SYDVKM. Trimming left V 6 bases short and J 4 bases short, with 13 bases between. The CDR3 is 14 amino acids. The CDR3 nucleotides read TGTGCCAGCAGCGATGGGCGGGATTACAATGAGCAGTTCTTC. Translating it yields CASSDGRDYNEQFF.

This clonotype has ten or more counts. This chain connects TRBV20-1 to TRBJ2-3; D unclear. The CDR3 sequence is 15 residues long. V lost 4 bases to trimming and J lost 0 bases, with 14 bases between them. CDR1 and CDR2 (germline): DFQATT, SNEGSKA (reference sequence). CDR3 protein: CSATSERTSTDTQYF. As DNA, the CDR3 is TGCAGTGCTACCTCGGAGAGAACTAGCACAGATACGCAGTATTTT.

The chain couples TRBV6-2 or TRBV6-3 to TRBJ1-5; D is undetermined. V gave up 2 bases and J gave up 6 bases, with 17 bases separating them. This CDR3 is built from 16 residues. From germline, CDR1 is MNHEY and CDR2 SVGEGT. The CDR3 coding sequence is TGTGCCAGCAGTTACCACGTTAAGATGGGTAGTCAGCCCCAGCATTTT. It encodes CASSYHVKMGSQPQHF.

This chain uses TRBV7-9 with TRBJ2-2, with 7 bases lining up with TRBD1. CDR3 length: 17 residues. Germline assignment: CDR1 SEHNR and CDR2 FQNEAQ (reference sequence). Trimming at V came to 3 bases and at J to 3 bases, leaving 10 bases not matched to a gene. CDR3 protein: CASSFKTGTADTGELFF. The CDR3 DNA is TGTGCCAGCAGCTTCAAGACCGGGACAGCCGACACCGGGGAGCTGTTTTTT.

This clonotype has at least ten counts. The chain combines TRBV4-2 with TRBJ2-5, with 8 positions matching TRBD2. Trimming cost V 0 bases and J 2 bases; bases outside gene matches: 14. Germline-derived CDR1 and CDR2 are LGHNA and YNFKEQ. The CDR3 has 19 residues. The CDR3: CASSQDGRGLAGVQETQYF. In DNA, the CDR3 is TGTGCCAGCAGCCAAGACGGGAGAGGGCTAGCGGGTGTTCAAGAGACCCAGTACTTC.

This clonotype came up a few times. In DNA form, the CDR3 reads TGCAGTGCTAACTCACCGGGACAGGGCTGGGAGACCCAGTACTTC. It is translated as CSANSPGQGWETQYF. J is TRBJ2-5 and V is TRBV20-1, with 9 bases that match TRBD1. Per the germline V gene, CDR1 is DFQATT and CDR2 is SNEGSKA (reference sequence). The CDR3 loop spans 15 amino acids. V was clipped by 4 bases and J by 5 bases; unmatched bases: 11.

The chain carries TRBV20-1 and TRBJ2-7; 7 bases are a match to TRBD2. With 0 bases clipped from V and 3 bases from J, the junction kept 11 bases outside the gene matches. The CDR3 has 16 amino acids. The V gene's germline CDR1 is DFQATT and CDR2 SNEGSKA (reference sequence). Here the CDR3 DNA reads TGCAGTGCTAGAGATTTCCAGCGGGGCGGTGGCTACGAGCAGTACTTC. This translates into CSARDFQRGGGYEQYF.

This clonotype has a handful of counts. The chain joins TRBV18 to TRBJ2-3; D remains unclear. V was shortened by 2 bases and J by 2 bases, with 8 bases between the two germline ends. CDR1 and CDR2 (germline): KGHSH, LQKENI. This CDR3 contains 14 residues. The CDR3 protein is CASSPNGNTDTQYF. CDR3 DNA sequence: TGTGCCAGCTCACCAAACGGAAACACAGATACGCAGTATTTT.

This clonotype has more than one count but fewer than ten. The gene calls are TRBV7-2 and TRBJ2-3; TRBD2 aligns across 11 bases. This CDR3 comprises 17 residues. J lost 2 bases, V lost 6 bases, and 10 bases had no gene match. Per the germline V gene, CDR1 is SGHTA and CDR2 is FQGNSA. Here the CDR3 DNA reads TGTGCCAGCAGAAAAGTAGCGGGGGGGCCGGTCACAGATACGCAGTATTTT. This codes for CASRKVAGGPVTDTQYF.

This chain links TRBV11-2 with TRBJ2-3; TRBD2 might be the D (5 bases). Trimming stripped 3 bases from V and 2 bases from J, with 9 bases between. Germline V gene sequence: CDR1 SGHAT, CDR2 FQNNGV. This CDR3 has 14 amino acids. This CDR3 is CASSLERFTDTQYF. CDR3 DNA sequence: TGTGCCAGCAGCTTGGAGCGGTTCACAGATACGCAGTATTTT. The full variable domain, in which reference TRBV11-2 and TRBJ2-3 provide the parts outside the CDR3, is EAGVAQSPRYKIIEKRQSVAFWCNPISGHATLYWYQQILGQGPKLLIQFQNNGVVDDSQLPKDRFSAERLKGVDSTLKIQPAKLEDSAVYLCASSLERFTDTQYFGPGTRLTVL.

This rearrangement joins TRBV12-5 to TRBJ1-2, with TRBD1 as a possible D gene (6 bases). Germline V gene data show CDR1 as LGHNT and CDR2 as FRNRAP. The CDR3 is made up of 13 amino acids. V was clipped by 1 base and J by 8 bases, with 11 bases between them. The CDR3 DNA follows: TGTGCTAGTGGTTTGGGGGGGCCCTGGGGCTACACCTTC. It codes for CASGLGGPWGYTF. The full variable domain, its missing parts supplied by reference TRBV12-5 and TRBJ1-2, is DARVTQTPRHKVTEMGQEVTMRCQPILGHNTVFWYRQTMMQGLELLAYFRNRAPLDDSGMPKDRFSAEMPDATLATLKIQPSEPRDSAVYFCASGLGGPWGYTFGSGTRLTVV.

The rearrangement links TRBV6-1 to TRBJ1-6; 9 bases agree with TRBD1. This CDR3 region has 15 residues. V lost 6 bases and J lost 7; bases outside the gene matches: 7. Looked up from germline, CDR1 is MNHNS and CDR2 is SASEGT. The DNA for the CDR3 is TGTGCCAGCAGAGCCGGGACAGGGCTAAATTCACCCCTCCACTTT. It codes for CASRAGTGLNSPLHF.

Only a few counts were recorded for this clonotype. The CDR3 reads CASSFSGSGETQYF. The CDR3 nucleotides read TGTGCCAGCAGTTTTAGCGGGAGTGGAGAGACCCAGTACTTC. V and J are TRBV6-5 and TRBJ2-5; 9 nucleotides agree with TRBD2. The CDR3 totals 14 residues. Trimming removed 4 bases from V and 4 bases from J; junction bases left unmatched: 4. Per the germline V gene, CDR1 is MNHEY and CDR2 is SVGAGI.

This clonotype was detected ten times or more. The V gene is TRBV6-1, the J gene TRBJ2-7; D is possibly TRBD1 (6 bases). Deletions cut 6 bases from V and 2 bases from J, with 14 bases between. The CDR3 consists of 14 residues. Germline-derived CDR1 and CDR2 are MNHNS and SASEGT. In nucleotides, the CDR3 is TGTGCCAGCAGCACCGACAGGTCCGCCTACGAGCAGTACTTC. Translating it yields CASSTDRSAYEQYF.

In its sample, this clonotype was seen many times. This rearrangement joins TRBV29-1 to TRBJ2-3, with D hard to call. Trimming shortened V by 0 bases and J by 3 bases, and 7 bases separated the two germline ends. CDR3 length: 13 amino acids. Germline CDR1 reads SQVTM; CDR2 reads ANQGSEA. The CDR3 here is CSVEDHATDTQYF. Written as DNA, the CDR3 is TGCAGCGTTGAAGATCACGCGACAGATACGCAGTATTTT.

The chain links TRBV11-2 to TRBJ2-1, with D perhaps TRBD2 (6 bases). The length of the CDR3 is 15 residues. Trimming removed 3 bases at V and 8 bases at J, with 17 bases between. Germline CDR1 is SGHAT and CDR2 is FQNNGV. CDR3 sequence: CASSFKGLLKDEQFF. CDR3 DNA: TGTGCCAGCAGCTTCAAGGGACTCCTGAAGGATGAGCAGTTCTTC.

CDR3 in DNA: TGTGCCAGCAGCTACCGAAGGGGGCTGATGTCCTACAATGAGCAGTTCTTC. Amino acid sequence: CASSYRRGLMSYNEQFF. The J gene is TRBJ2-1, the V gene TRBV7-8; 7 bases are a match to TRBD1. Germline loops: CDR1 SGHVS, CDR2 FQNEAQ. The CDR3 is 17 amino acids. V shed 4 bases, J shed 1 base, and the junction held 10 bases outside the gene matches. Complete variable domain (other parts from reference TRBV7-8 and TRBJ2-1): GAGVSQSPRYKVAKRGQDVALRCDPISGHVSLFWYQQALGQGPEFLTYFQNEAQLDKSGLPSDRFFAERPEGSVSTLKIQRTQQEDSAVYLCASSYRRGLMSYNEQFFGPGTRLTVL.

This clonotype showed up just a few times. The chain combines TRBV5-5 with TRBJ2-7; D gene unclear. V was pared by 7 bases and J by 0 bases, with 14 bases between. The CDR3 consists of 14 residues. CDR1 is SGHKS and CDR2 is YYEKEE in the germline V gene (reference sequence). The chain's CDR3 is CASGPGPTSYEQYF. In DNA form, the CDR3 reads TGTGCCAGCGGCCCGGGCCCGACCTCCTACGAGCAGTACTTC.

This clonotype was counted ten times or more. The rearrangement links TRBV9 to TRBJ1-2; D unclear. V was pared by 0 bases and J by 6 bases, with 6 bases between. From germline, CDR1 is SGDLS and CDR2 YYNGEE. The CDR3 is made up of 12 amino acids. The CDR3 DNA reads TGTGCCAGCAGCGTAGGCAGAAATGGCTACACCTTC. This sequence encodes CASSVGRNGYTF.

This chain uses TRBV4-2 with TRBJ2-5; possibly TRBD2 for D (6 bases). The V gene lost 0 bases and the J gene lost 2 bases, with 7 bases spanning the gap. The CDR3 has 14 amino acids. The germline V gene encodes CDR1 LGHNA and CDR2 YNFKEQ. CDR3 amino acids: CASSQERGQETQYF. CDR3 sequence (DNA): TGTGCCAGCAGCCAAGAACGGGGGCAAGAGACCCAGTACTTC.

V usage is TRBV4-1 and J usage is TRBJ1-4; D gene unclear. The germline V gene has CDR1 MGHRA and CDR2 YSYEKL. The V gene lost 2 bases and the J gene lost 9 bases, with 22 bases spanning the gap. The CDR3 extends over 17 amino acids. The CDR3 sequence is CASSQYLTGLRGQKLFF. The CDR3 DNA follows: TGCGCCAGCAGCCAATATCTGACGGGCCTCCGAGGGCAAAAACTGTTTTTT.

There are many counts of this clonotype. The chain is built from TRBV12-3 or TRBV12-4 and TRBJ2-5, with 7 bases identical to TRBD1. The trim removed 1 base at V and 7 bases at J, leaving 6 bases unmatched. The CDR3 is made up of 14 amino acids. CDR3 bases: TGTGCCAGCAGTTTAGAGGGGGCTTGGGGGACCCAGTACTTC. Translation gives CASSLEGAWGTQYF.